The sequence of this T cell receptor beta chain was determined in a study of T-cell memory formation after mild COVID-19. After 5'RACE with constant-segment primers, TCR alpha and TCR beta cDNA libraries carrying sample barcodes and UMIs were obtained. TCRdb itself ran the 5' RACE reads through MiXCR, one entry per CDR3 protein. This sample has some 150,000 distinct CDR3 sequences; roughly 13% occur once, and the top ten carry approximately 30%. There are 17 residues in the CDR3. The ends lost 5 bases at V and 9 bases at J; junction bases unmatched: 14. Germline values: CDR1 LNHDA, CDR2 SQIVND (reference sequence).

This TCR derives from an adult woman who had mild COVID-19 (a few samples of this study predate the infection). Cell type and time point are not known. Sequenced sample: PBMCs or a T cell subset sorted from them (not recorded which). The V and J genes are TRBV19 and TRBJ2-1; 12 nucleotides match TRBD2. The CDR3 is CASSPRILAGGPGEQFF. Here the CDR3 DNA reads TGTGCCAGTAGTCCTCGGATCCTAGCGGGGGGGCCGGGTGAGCAGTTCTTC.